What follows is one T cell receptor beta chain and its context. The CDR3 extends over 13 amino acids. With 0 bases removed from V and 4 bases from J, the gap between germline ends came to 6 bases. CDR1 is LGHNA, CDR2 YNFKEQ, per germline. The data are from a study of blood T cell repertoires in COVID-19. Study processing details: Researchers report that nucleated cell counts were estimated from reference gene primer amplification. Assay used: immunoSEQ multiplex PCR; TCRdb lists only in-frame clones, some missing. V and J calls and clone size are as listed in that table; D and trimming were resolved from the DNA. The table includes 79,000 or so clones, 85% detected once.

This sequence joins TRBV4-2 and TRBJ1-2; D gene uncertain. This sequence originates from a man between 60 and 75 years old with COVID-19, enrolled during active disease. The sequencing input was peripheral blood. CDR3 amino acids: CASSQDSGYGYTF. The CDR3, as DNA: TGTGCCAGCAGCCAAGACAGCGGCTATGGCTACACCTTC.